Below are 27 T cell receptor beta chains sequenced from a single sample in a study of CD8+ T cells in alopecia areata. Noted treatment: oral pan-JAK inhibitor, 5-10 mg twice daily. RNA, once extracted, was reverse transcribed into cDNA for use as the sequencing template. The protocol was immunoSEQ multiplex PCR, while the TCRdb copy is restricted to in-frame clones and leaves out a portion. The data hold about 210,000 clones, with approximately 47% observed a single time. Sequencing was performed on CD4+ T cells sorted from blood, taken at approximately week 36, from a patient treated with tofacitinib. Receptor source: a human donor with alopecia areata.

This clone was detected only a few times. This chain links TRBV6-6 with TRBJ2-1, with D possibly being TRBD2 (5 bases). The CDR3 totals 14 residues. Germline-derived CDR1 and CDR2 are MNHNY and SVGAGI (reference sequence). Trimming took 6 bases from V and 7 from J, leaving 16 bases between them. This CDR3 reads CASRLTLAPNEQFF. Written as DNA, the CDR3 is TGTGCCAGCAGACTAACGCTAGCTCCGAATGAGCAGTTCTTC.

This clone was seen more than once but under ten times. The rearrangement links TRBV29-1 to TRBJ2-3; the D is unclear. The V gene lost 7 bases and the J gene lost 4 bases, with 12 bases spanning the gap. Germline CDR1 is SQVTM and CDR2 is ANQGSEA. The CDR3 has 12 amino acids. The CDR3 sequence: CSGHLVPDTQYF. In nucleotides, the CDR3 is TGCAGCGGACACCTAGTCCCAGATACGCAGTATTTT.

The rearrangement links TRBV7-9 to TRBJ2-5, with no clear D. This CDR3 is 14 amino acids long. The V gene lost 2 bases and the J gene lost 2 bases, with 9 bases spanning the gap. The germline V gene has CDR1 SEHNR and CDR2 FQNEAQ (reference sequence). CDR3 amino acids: CASSLMNGQETQYF. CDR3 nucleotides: TGTGCCAGCAGCTTAATGAACGGGCAAGAGACCCAGTACTTC.

CDR3 bases: TGTGCCTGGAGTGGGGGACAGGGGCTGGCGTATACGTACTTC. It codes for CAWSGGQGLAYTYF. This chain joins TRBV30 and TRBJ2-7, with 10 nucleotides matching TRBD1. CDR3 length: 14 amino acids. Trimming at V came to 1 base and at J to 12 bases, leaving 12 bases not matched to a gene. Germline-derived CDR1 and CDR2 are GTSNPN and SVGIG (reference sequence).

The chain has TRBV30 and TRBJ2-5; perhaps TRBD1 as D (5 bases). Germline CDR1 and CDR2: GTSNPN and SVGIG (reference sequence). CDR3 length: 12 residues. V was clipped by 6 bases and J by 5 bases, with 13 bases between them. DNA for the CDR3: TGTGCCTGCTGTGGGCAGGGTGAGACCCAGTACTTC. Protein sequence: CACCGQGETQYF.

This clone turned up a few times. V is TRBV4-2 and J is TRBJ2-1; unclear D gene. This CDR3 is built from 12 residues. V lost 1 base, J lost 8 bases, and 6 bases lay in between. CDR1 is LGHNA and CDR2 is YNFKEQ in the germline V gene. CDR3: CASSQVSYEQFF. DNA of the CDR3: TGTGCCAGCAGCCAAGTTTCTTATGAGCAGTTCTTC.

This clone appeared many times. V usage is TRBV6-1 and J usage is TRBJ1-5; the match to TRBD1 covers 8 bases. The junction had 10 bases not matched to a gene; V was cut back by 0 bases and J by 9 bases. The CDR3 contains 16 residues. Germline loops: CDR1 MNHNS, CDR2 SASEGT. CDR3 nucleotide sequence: TGTGCCAGCAGTGAAGCGGGGGCAGGGGGCACGTTGCCCCAGCATTTT. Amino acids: CASSEAGAGGTLPQHF.

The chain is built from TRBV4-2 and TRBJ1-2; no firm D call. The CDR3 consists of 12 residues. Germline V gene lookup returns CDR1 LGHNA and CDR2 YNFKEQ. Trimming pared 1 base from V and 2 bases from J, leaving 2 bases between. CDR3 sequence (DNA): TGTGCCAGCAGCCAAGGGAACTATGGCTACACCTTC. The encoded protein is CASSQGNYGYTF.

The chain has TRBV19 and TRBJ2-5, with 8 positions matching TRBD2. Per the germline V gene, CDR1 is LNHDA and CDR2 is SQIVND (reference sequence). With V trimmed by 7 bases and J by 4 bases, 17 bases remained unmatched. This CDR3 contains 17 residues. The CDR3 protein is CASTIGIAGRGGETQYF. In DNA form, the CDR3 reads TGTGCCAGTACTATCGGGATAGCGGGGAGGGGAGGAGAGACCCAGTACTTC.

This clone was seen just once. For the CDR3, the DNA is TGTGCCAGCAGCTTGGTCGGCGGGGGAGCAGATACGCAGTATTTT. This translates into CASSLVGGGADTQYF. The V and J genes are TRBV5-4 and TRBJ2-3; 7 bases match TRBD2. Trimming at V came to 0 bases and at J to 4 bases, leaving 5 bases not matched to a gene. From germline, CDR1 is SGHNT and CDR2 YYREEE (reference sequence). The CDR3 spans 15 residues.

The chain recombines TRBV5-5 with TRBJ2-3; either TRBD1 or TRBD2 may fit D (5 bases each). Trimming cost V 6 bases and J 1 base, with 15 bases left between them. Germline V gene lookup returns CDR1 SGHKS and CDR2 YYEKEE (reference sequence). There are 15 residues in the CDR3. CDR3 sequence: CASTGRLDGTDTQYF. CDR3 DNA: TGTGCCAGCACGGGACGGCTTGACGGCACAGATACGCAGTATTTT. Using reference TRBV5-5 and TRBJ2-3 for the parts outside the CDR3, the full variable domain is DAGVTQSPTHLIKTRGQQVTLRCSPISGHKSVSWYQQVLGQGPQFIFQYYEKEERGRGNFPDRFSARQFPNYSSELNVNALLLGDSALYLCASTGRLDGTDTQYFGPGTRLTVL.

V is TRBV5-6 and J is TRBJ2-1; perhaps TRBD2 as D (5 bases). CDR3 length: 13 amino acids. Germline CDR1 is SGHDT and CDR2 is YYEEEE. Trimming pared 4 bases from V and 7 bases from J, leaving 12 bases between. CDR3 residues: CASSRITRNEQFF. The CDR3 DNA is TGTGCCAGCAGCCGAATAACTAGGAATGAGCAGTTCTTC.

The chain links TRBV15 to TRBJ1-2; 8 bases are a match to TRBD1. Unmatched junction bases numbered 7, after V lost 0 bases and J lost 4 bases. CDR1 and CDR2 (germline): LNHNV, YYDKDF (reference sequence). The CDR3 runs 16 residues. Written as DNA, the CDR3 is TGTGCCACCAGCAGAGATCTCAGGGGGCTTGTCTATGGCTACACCTTC. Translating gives CATSRDLRGLVYGYTF.

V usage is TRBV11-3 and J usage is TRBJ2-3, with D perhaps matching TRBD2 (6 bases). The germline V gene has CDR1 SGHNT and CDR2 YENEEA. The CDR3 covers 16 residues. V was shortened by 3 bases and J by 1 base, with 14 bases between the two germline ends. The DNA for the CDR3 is TGTGCCAGCAGCTTCCAGGGTCCGGGGGGCACAGATACGCAGTATTTT. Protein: CASSFQGPGGTDTQYF.

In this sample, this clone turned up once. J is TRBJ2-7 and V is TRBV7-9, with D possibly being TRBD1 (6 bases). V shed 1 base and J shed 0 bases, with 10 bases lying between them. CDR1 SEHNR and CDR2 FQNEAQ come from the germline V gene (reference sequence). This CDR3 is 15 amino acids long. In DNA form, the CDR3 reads TGTGCCAGCAGCTTAGTCCTAGGGGGCTCCTACGAGCAGTACTTC. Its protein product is CASSLVLGGSYEQYF.

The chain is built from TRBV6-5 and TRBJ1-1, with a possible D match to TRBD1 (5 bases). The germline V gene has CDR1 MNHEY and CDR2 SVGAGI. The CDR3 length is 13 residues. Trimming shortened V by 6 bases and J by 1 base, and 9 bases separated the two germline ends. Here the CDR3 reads CASSLGQNTEAFF. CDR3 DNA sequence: TGTGCCAGCAGCCTCGGACAGAACACTGAAGCTTTCTTT.

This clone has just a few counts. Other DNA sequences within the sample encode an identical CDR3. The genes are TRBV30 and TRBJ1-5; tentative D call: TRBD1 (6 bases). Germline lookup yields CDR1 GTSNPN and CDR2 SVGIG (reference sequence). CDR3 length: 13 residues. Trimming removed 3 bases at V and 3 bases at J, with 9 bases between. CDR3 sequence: CAWSGQNNQPQHF. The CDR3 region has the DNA TGTGCCTGGAGCGGACAGAACAATCAGCCCCAGCATTTT.

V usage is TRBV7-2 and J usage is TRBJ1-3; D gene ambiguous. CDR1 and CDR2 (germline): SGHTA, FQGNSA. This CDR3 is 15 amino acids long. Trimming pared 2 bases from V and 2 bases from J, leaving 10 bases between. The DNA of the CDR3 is TGTGCCAGCAGCTTACGGGCAGGCCCTGGAAACACCATATATTTT. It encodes CASSLRAGPGNTIYF.

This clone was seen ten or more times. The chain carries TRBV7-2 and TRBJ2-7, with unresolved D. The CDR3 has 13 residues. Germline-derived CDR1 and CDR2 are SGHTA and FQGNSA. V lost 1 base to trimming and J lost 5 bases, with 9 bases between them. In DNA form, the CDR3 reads TGTGCCAGCAGCTTAGGCCCTTGGAACGAGCAGTACTTC. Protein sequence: CASSLGPWNEQYF.

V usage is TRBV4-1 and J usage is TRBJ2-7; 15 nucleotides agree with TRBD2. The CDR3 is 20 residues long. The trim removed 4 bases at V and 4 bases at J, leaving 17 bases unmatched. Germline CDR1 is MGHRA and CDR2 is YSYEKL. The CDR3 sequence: CASSPSTGRGLAGGGYEQYF. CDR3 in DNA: TGCGCCAGCAGCCCCTCGACCGGACGGGGACTAGCGGGAGGTGGTTACGAGCAGTACTTC.

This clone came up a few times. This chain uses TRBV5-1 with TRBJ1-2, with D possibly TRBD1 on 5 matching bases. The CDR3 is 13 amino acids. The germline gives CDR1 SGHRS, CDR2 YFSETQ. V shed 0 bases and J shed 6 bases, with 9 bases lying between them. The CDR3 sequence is CASSLAQVDGYTF. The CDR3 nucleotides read TGCGCCAGCAGCTTGGCACAGGTCGATGGCTACACCTTC.

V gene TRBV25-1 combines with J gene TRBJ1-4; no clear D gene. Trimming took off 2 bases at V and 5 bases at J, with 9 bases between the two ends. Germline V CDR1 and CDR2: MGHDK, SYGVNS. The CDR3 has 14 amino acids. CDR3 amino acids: CASSEVGRNEKLFF. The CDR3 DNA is TGTGCCAGCAGTGAAGTGGGGAGGAATGAAAAACTGTTTTTT.

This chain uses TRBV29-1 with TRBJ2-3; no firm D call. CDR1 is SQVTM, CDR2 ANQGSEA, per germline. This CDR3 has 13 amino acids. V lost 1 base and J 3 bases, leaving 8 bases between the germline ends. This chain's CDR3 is CSVEAPGTDTQYF. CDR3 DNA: TGCAGCGTTGAAGCCCCTGGTACAGATACGCAGTATTTT.

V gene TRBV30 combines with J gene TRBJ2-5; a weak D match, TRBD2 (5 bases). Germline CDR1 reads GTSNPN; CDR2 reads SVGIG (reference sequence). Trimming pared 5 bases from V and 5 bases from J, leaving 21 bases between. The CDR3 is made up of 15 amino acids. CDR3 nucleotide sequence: TGTGCCTGGCTAAGAGTAGCGATTAAACGGGAGACCCAGTACTTC. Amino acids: CAWLRVAIKRETQYF.

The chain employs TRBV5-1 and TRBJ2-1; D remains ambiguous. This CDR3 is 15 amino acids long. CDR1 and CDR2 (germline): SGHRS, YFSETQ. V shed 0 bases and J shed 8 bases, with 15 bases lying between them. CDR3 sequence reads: CASSLGRAEFDEQFF. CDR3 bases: TGCGCCAGCAGCTTGGGACGGGCCGAGTTCGATGAGCAGTTCTTC.

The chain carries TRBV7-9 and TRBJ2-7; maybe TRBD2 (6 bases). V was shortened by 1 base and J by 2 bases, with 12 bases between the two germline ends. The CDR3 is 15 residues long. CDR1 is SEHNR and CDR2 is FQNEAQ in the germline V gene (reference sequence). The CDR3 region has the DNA TGTGCCAGCAGCTTAGACGCGGAGGGCACCTACGAGCAGTACTTC. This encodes CASSLDAEGTYEQYF.

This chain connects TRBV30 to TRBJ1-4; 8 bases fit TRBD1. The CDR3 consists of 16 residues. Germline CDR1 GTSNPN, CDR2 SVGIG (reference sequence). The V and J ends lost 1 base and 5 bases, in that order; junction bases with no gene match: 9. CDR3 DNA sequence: TGTGCCTGGAGTGGCCCGGGACAGGTTCAAAATGAAAAACTGTTTTTT. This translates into CAWSGPGQVQNEKLFF.